Shown below are 14 T cell receptor beta chains from a single sample sequenced in a study of cytomegalovirus exposure and HLA in healthy donors. Primers included in the PCR were 60 Vbeta and 13 Jbeta primers. Repertoires were generated with immunoSEQ multiplex PCR, while TCRdb's copy carries only in-frame clones and drops some. The profile covers about 120,000 clones, with 65% to 85% appearing a single time and over 0.2% taken by the ten largest. The sequenced sample was PBMCs. These receptors all come from a middle-aged man in good health and CMV-seronegative.

A few counts support this clone. The CDR3 is CASSPHLATNEKLFF. In nucleotides, the CDR3 is TGTGCCAGCAGCCCACACCTGGCAACTAATGAAAAACTGTTTTTT. The V and J genes are TRBV7-6 and TRBJ1-4, with unresolved D. The CDR3 has 15 residues. V lost 5 bases, J lost 0 bases, and 10 bases lay in between. CDR1 and CDR2 from the germline V gene are SGHVS and FNYEAQ.

The rearrangement joins TRBV7-2 to TRBJ2-1; 10 bases agree with TRBD2. The germline CDR1 and CDR2 sequences are SGHTA and FQGNSA. The CDR3 is 18 amino acids. After removal of 1 base from V and 0 bases from J, the junction contained 6 bases not matched to a gene. The DNA of the CDR3 is TGTGCCAGCAGCTTAGTTGGTAGCGGGGGGTCCTCCTACAATGAGCAGTTCTTC. Residues: CASSLVGSGGSSYNEQFF.

CDR3 DNA sequence: TGTGCCAGCAGCGATTTAGCGGGGAGCACAGATACGCAGTATTTT. It yields the protein CASSDLAGSTDTQYF. This chain uses TRBV5-4 with TRBJ2-3; 8 nucleotides align to TRBD2. Germline-derived CDR1 and CDR2 are SGHNT and YYREEE (reference sequence). V shed 4 bases and J 0 bases; nucleotides not matched to a gene: 4. CDR3 size: 15 residues.

The gene calls are TRBV13 and TRBJ1-2; 8 positions match TRBD1. V shed 7 bases, J shed 4 bases, and the junction held 11 bases outside the gene matches. Germline-derived CDR1 and CDR2 are PRHDT and FYEKMQ (reference sequence). This CDR3 is 15 amino acids long. CDR3: CASTTQGERGYGYTF. CDR3 in DNA: TGTGCCAGCACCACACAGGGGGAAAGAGGCTATGGCTACACCTTC. The complete variable domain, with remaining parts taken from reference TRBV13 and TRBJ1-2, reads AAGVIQSPRHLIKEKRETATLKCYPIPRHDTVYWYQQGPGQDPQFLISFYEKMQSDKGSIPDRFSAQQFSDYHSELNMSSLELGDSALYFCASTTQGERGYGYTFGSGTRLTVV.

The chain uses TRBV28 and TRBJ1-1, with a tentative D call TRBD1 (5 bases). Trimming shortened V by 6 bases and J by 5 bases, and 13 bases separated the two germline ends. Germline values: CDR1 MDHEN, CDR2 SYDVKM. The length of the CDR3 is 13 residues. The CDR3 bases are TGTGCCAGCAGACACTCACGGGGGACTGAAGCTTTCTTT. It translates to CASRHSRGTEAFF. Filled out from reference TRBV28 and TRBJ1-1, the complete variable domain reads DVKVTQSSRYLVKRTGEKVFLECVQDMDHENMFWYRQDPGLGLRLIYFSYDVKMKEKGDIPEGYSVSREKKERFSLILESASTNQTSMYLCASRHSRGTEAFFGQGTRLTVV.

The chain uses TRBV27 and TRBJ2-3, with 11 bases matching TRBD1. Germline values: CDR1 MNHEY, CDR2 SMNVEV (reference sequence). V trimming: 5 bases; J trimming: 6 bases; junction bases outside the gene matches: 7. The CDR3 is made up of 15 amino acids. The CDR3 spells CASSPDRGPVDTQYF. The DNA of the CDR3 is TGTGCCAGCAGTCCGGACAGGGGGCCGGTGGATACGCAGTATTTT.

The J gene is TRBJ1-2, the V gene TRBV5-5; no definite D call. The CDR3 spans 14 residues. Looked up from germline, CDR1 is SGHKS and CDR2 is YYEKEE (reference sequence). The germline V and J ends were trimmed by 3 bases and 0 bases, with 9 bases remaining between them. CDR3 sequence: CASSSLFTNYGYTF. CDR3 in DNA: TGTGCCAGCAGCTCCCTCTTTACTAACTATGGCTACACCTTC.

This clone was picked up one time. The chain couples TRBV19 to TRBJ1-4, with TRBD1 matching 9 bases. With 6 bases clipped from V and 5 bases from J, the junction kept 4 bases outside the gene matches. This CDR3 comprises 14 residues. Germline loops: CDR1 LNHDA, CDR2 SQIVND (reference sequence). The CDR3 is CASRKDRGNEKLFF. The CDR3 DNA reads TGTGCCAGTAGAAAGGACAGGGGAAATGAAAAACTGTTTTTT. The variable domain in full, completed from reference TRBV19 and TRBJ1-4, reads DGGITQSPKYLFRKEGQNVTLSCEQNLNHDAMYWYRQDPGQGLRLIYYSQIVNDFQKGDIAEGYSVSREKKESFPLTVTSAQKNPTAFYLCASRKDRGNEKLFFGSGTQLSVL.

As for this clone: Other nucleotide sequences in the sample specify the same CDR3. V is TRBV5-1 and J is TRBJ2-2, with a possible D match to TRBD1 (5 bases). Germline-derived CDR1 and CDR2 are SGHRS and YFSETQ. The germline V and J ends were trimmed by 1 base and 1 base, with 8 bases remaining between them. The CDR3 is 15 residues long. Written as DNA, the CDR3 is TGCGCCAGCAGCTTGTCGCAGGGGAACACCGGGGAGCTGTTTTTT. Residues: CASSLSQGNTGELFF.

The J gene is TRBJ1-2, the V gene TRBV11-2; TRBD1 matches 11 bases. CDR1 and CDR2 (germline): SGHAT, FQNNGV. The CDR3 is made up of 16 amino acids. V dropped 5 bases and J dropped 0; count of bases not matched to a gene: 5. The CDR3 nucleotides are TGTGCCAGCAGCCAGGGACAGGGGGTTTCTAACTATGGCTACACCTTC. This encodes CASSQGQGVSNYGYTF.

J is TRBJ1-4 and V is TRBV25-1, with TRBD1 matching over 8 bases. Germline V CDR1 and CDR2: MGHDK, SYGVNS. CDR3 length: 15 amino acids. V trimming: 7 bases; J trimming: 8 bases; junction bases outside the gene matches: 12. In DNA, the CDR3 is TGTGCCAGCAAACGCCAGGGGGCCCGCGGGGAAAAACTGTTTTTT. Its translation: CASKRQGARGEKLFF.

The chain carries TRBV15 and TRBJ2-1; 7 bases are a match to TRBD2. Germline V lookup: CDR1 LNHNV, CDR2 YYDKDF (reference sequence). Unmatched junction bases numbered 4, after V lost 1 base and J lost 4 bases. The CDR3 spans 15 residues. As DNA, the CDR3 is TGTGCCACCAGCAGAGTTCGGGAGGAATACAATGAGCAGTTCTTC. This gives the protein CATSRVREEYNEQFF.

CDR3: CASRPTREPSDEQYF. For the CDR3, the DNA is TGTGCCAGCAGACCAACCAGGGAACCATCAGACGAGCAGTACTTC. The gene calls are TRBV28 and TRBJ2-7; weak D call: TRBD1 (5 bases). Germline CDR1 is MDHEN and CDR2 is SYDVKM. V lost 6 bases and J lost 5, with 20 bases in between. There are 15 residues in the CDR3.

This chain joins TRBV5-1 and TRBJ2-5; 9 bases fit TRBD2. The CDR3 sequence is 15 residues long. Unmatched junction bases numbered 9, after V lost 4 bases and J lost 5 bases. Germline CDR1 and CDR2: SGHRS and YFSETQ. The CDR3 sequence is CASSPNAGGRETQYF. Here the CDR3 DNA reads TGCGCCAGCAGCCCCAATGCGGGGGGGAGGGAGACCCAGTACTTC.